Listed here is a single T cell receptor beta chain. What it recognizes is unknown. This sample is part of a study of CD8+ T cells in alopecia areata. Overall study context: Tofacitinib therapy took 6 to 18 months; 6 months off drug came after. Study results and limitations: The study found TCR sharing across patients less clear than in mice, possibly for HLA reasons.

cDNA serving as the sequencing template came from extracted, reverse transcribed RNA. TCRdb's copy holds only in-frame clones and misses some; the assay was immunoSEQ multiplex PCR. This table has roughly 150,000 clones, roughly three fifths appearing once. CDR3 length equals 12 residues. V dropped 3 bases and J dropped 3 bases, with 8 bases sitting between them. Germline CDR1 reads SQVTM; CDR2 reads ANQGSEA. The specimen comprised CD4+ T cells sorted from blood, sampled at week 0. The TCR was taken from a human donor with alopecia areata. The chain couples TRBV29-1 to TRBJ1-1, with no clear D. CDR3 in amino acids: CSVESADTEAFF. As DNA, the CDR3 is TGCAGCGTTGAGAGTGCGGACACTGAAGCTTTCTTT.